This T cell receptor (beta chain) appears in the sequencing data of a study of blood T cell repertoires in COVID-19. For the study at large: The United States, Italy and Spain supplied acute and convalescent COVID-19 samples. T cells, B-cell-depleted T cells, or PBMCs supplied cDNA or gDNA.

This CDR3 has 14 residues. Germline assignment: CDR1 MNHEY and CDR2 SVGAGI. Losses at the gene ends were 5 bases for V and 9 bases for J; bases not matched to a gene: 7. Original methodology: The assay estimated nucleated cells by amplifying reference gene primers. The protocol was immunoSEQ multiplex PCR, while the TCRdb copy is restricted to in-frame clones and leaves out a portion. V, J and clone size reflect that table, while D and trimming were determined from the DNA. The sample comprises roughly 120,000 clones, 87% of which are singletons, and just under 30% rests with the top ten. This rearrangement joins TRBV6-5 to TRBJ1-1, with 12 bases identical to TRBD1. The source material was peripheral blood. The clonotype originates from a woman in her seventies with acute or convalescent COVID-19. The CDR3 nucleotides read TGTGCCAGCAGTACGGGACAGGGGGCGATTAAAGCTTTCTTT. Encoded protein: CASSTGQGAIKAFF.